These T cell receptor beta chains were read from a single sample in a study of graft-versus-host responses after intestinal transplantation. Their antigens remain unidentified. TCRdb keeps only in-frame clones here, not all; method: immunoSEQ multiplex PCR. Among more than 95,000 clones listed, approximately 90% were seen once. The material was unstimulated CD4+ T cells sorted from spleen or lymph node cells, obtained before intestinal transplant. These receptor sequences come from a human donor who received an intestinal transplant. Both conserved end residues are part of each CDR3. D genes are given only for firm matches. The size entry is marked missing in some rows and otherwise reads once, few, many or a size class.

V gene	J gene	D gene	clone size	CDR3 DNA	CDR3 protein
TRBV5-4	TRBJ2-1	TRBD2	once	TGTGCCAGCAGGGATCTAGCGGGATTTAACAATGAGCAGTTCTTC	CASRDLAGFNNEQFF
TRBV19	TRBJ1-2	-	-	TGTGCCAGTAGTATAGCGGACAGTGGCTACACCTTC	CASSIADSGYTF
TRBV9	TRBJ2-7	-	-	TGTGCCAGCAGCGCGACAGATTCCTACGAGCAGTACTTC	CASSATDSYEQYF
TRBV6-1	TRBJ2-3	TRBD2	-	TGTGCCAGCAGTGAATCGAGCGGGGGGTTCACAGATACGCAGTATTTT	CASSESSGGFTDTQYF
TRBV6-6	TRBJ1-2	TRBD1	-	TGTGCCAGCAGTTACGGTTCGGCGACAGGGGGCTATGGCTACACCTTC	CASSYGSATGGYGYTF
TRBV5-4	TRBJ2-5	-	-	TGTGCCAGCAGCTCCGCGGGGTCGGAGACCCAGTACTTC	CASSSAGSETQYF
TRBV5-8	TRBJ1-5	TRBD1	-	TGTGCCAGCAGCTTGGGGACAGGGGAGGGTCAGCCCCAGCATTTT	CASSLGTGEGQPQHF
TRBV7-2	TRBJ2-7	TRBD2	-	TGTGCCAGCAGCTTACGTGGGGGGGTCTCCTACGAGCAGTACTTC	CASSLRGGVSYEQYF
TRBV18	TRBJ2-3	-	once	TGTGCCAGCTCACCACTCCAGGCCCGCACAGATACGCAGTATTTT	CASSPLQARTDTQYF
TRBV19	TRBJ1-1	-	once	TGTGCCAGTAGTATATTTTCACAGGGAATTTTTCCGAACACTGAAGCTTTCTTT	CASSIFSQGIFPNTEAFF
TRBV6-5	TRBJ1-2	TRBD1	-	TGTGCCAGCAGTTACGACAGGGGGGTTGGCTACACCTTC	CASSYDRGVGYTF
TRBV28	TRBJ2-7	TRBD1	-	TGTGCCAGCAGGACAGGGGGCAGCTCCTACGAGCAGTACTTC	CASRTGGSSYEQYF
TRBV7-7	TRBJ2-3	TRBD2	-	TGTGCCAGCAGCTTCGGGGGGTCTACAGATACGCAGTATTTT	CASSFGGSTDTQYF
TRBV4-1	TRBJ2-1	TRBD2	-	TGCGCCAGCAGTCCAGCCCAACTAGCGGGATACGACAATGAGCAGTTCTTC	CASSPAQLAGYDNEQFF
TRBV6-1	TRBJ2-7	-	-	TGTGCCAGCAACAGGGCGACAGCCTACGAGCAGTACTTC	CASNRATAYEQYF
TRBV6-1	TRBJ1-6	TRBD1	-	TGTGCCAGCAGCGACCAGACAGGGGGCGGTTCACCCCTCCACTTT	CASSDQTGGGSPLHF
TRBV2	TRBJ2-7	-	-	TGTGCCAGCAGTGAAGCGCGCGGGGACGGGGACCCCTCCTACGAGCAGTACTTC	CASSEARGDGDPSYEQYF
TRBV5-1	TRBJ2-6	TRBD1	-	TGCGCCAGCAGCCCAGGACAGGGGATTGGCTCTGGGGCCAACGTCCTGACTTTC	CASSPGQGIGSGANVLTF
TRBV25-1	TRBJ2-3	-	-	TGTGCCAGCAGTGAATTCGTTGGGGGGGGGCCCACAGATACGCAGTATTTT	CASSEFVGGGPTDTQYF
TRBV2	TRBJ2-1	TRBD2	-	TGTGCCAGCTCCGGGACTAGCGGTTACAATGAGCAGTTCTTC	CASSGTSGYNEQFF
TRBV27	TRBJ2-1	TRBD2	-	TGTGCCAGCAGTTTTGGCGGGAGCCGGGGGAATGAGCAGTTCTTC	CASSFGGSRGNEQFF
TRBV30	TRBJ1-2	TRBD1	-	TGTGCCTGGACCAGGACAGGTATAGGTGGCTACACCTTC	CAWTRTGIGGYTF
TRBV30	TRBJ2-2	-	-	TGTGCCTGGAGTCGAGACAGCTACACCGGGGAGCTGTTTTTT	CAWSRDSYTGELFF
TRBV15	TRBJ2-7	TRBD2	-	TGTGCCACCAGTTTCGCGGGGGGTTACGAGCAGTACTTC	CATSFAGGYEQYF
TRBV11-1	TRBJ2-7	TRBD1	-	TGTGCCAGCAGCTTAGGGACAGGATTCCACGAGCAGTACTTC	CASSLGTGFHEQYF
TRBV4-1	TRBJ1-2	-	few	TGCGCCAGCAGCCACGCCGGAAGGACAGCCTATGGCTACACCTTC	CASSHAGRTAYGYTF
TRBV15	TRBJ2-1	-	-	TGTGCCACCAGCTCTAATCCGGTTCGAGGGAGTTACAATGAGCAGTTCTTC	CATSSNPVRGSYNEQFF
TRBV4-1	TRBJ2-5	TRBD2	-	TGCGCCAGCAGTAACGGGCGGACTAGCGACCGAGAGACCCAGTACTTC	CASSNGRTSDRETQYF
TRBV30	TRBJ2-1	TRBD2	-	TGTGCCTCGCTGATGGGTAGCGGGTTAGTATACTCCTACAATGAGCAGTTCTTC	CASLMGSGLVYSYNEQFF
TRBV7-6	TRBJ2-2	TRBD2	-	TGTGCCAGCATTCGAGGACTAGCGGCCCCCGGGGGGACCGGGGAGCTGTTTTTT	CASIRGLAAPGGTGELFF
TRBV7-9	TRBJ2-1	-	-	TGTGCCAGCAGCTTTAGAGGTGGTGGTGAGCAGTTCTTC	CASSFRGGGEQFF
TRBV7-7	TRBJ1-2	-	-	TGTGCCTCCAAAAACAGGATCTATGGCTACACCTTC	CASKNRIYGYTF
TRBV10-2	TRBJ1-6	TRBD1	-	TGCGCCACACAGGACAGGGCGTTAGGTTCACCCCTCCACTTT	CATQDRALGSPLHF
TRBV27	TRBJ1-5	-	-	TGTGCCAGCAGTTCCGACCGGACAGATCAGCCCCAGCATTTT	CASSSDRTDQPQHF
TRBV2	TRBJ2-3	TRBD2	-	TGTGCCAGCAGCGGGAGGGCCACAGATACGCAGTATTTT	CASSGRATDTQYF
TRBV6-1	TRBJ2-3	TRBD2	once	TGTGCCAGCAGTCGACTAGCGGGAGACACAGATACGCAGTATTTT	CASSRLAGDTDTQYF
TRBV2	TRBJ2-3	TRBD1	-	TGTGCCACCGGGACAGGAAACACAGATACGCAGTATTTT	CATGTGNTDTQYF
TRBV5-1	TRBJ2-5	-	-	TGCGCCAGCAGCTTGGGGACAAACCAAGAGACCCAGTACTTC	CASSLGTNQETQYF
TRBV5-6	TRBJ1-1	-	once	TGTGCCAGCAGCCCACGAACCGGGAAGGTTATCACTGAAGCTTTCTTT	CASSPRTGKVITEAFF
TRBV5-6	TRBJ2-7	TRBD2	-	TGTGCCAGTGAGACCCGGACTAGCAGAACCTACGAGCAGTACTTC	CASETRTSRTYEQYF
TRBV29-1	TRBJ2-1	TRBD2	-	TGCAGCGTTGAAGGGCTAGCGGGAGAAAATGAGCAGTTCTTC	CSVEGLAGENEQFF
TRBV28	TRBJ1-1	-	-	TGTGCCAGCAAGAGACGACCGGGGACTGAAGCTTTCTTT	CASKRRPGTEAFF
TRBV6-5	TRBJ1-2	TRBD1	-	TGTGCCAGCCGCCCGGGACAGGGGGTAGGGGGCTACACCTTC	CASRPGQGVGGYTF
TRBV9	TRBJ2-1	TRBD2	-	TGTGCCAGCAGCGCTCGGACTAGCGGGGGGGCGTCATCCTACAATGAGCAGTTCTTC	CASSARTSGGASSYNEQFF
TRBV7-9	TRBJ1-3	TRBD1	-	TGTGCCAGCAGCTTTACTCGGGACAGAGGAAACACCATATATTTT	CASSFTRDRGNTIYF
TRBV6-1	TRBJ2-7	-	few	TGTGCCAGCAGTGAAACAGGGATCTCCTACGAGCAGTACTTC	CASSETGISYEQYF
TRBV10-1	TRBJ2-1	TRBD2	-	TGCGCCAGCATTTCCCCGGGACTAGCGAGAAATGAGCAGTTCTTC	CASISPGLARNEQFF
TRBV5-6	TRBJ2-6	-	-	TGTGCCAGCAGCCGATACAGGGTAAGGAAGACTGGGGCCAACGTCCTGACTTTC	CASSRYRVRKTGANVLTF
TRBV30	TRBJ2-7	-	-	TGTGCCTGGGGTACAGGGTACGAGCAGTACTTC	CAWGTGYEQYF
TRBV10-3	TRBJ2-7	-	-	TGTGCCATCAGTGACAATCCCTACGAGCAGTACTTC	CAISDNPYEQYF
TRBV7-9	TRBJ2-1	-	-	TGTGCCAGCAGCTTAGAAAAGGGGGTTGCCTACAATGAGCAGTTCTTC	CASSLEKGVAYNEQFF
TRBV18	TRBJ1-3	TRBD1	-	TGTGCCAGCTCAGCGGGACAGGGATACGGAAACACCATATATTTT	CASSAGQGYGNTIYF
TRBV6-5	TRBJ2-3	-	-	TGTGCCAGTATCCCGAGGGGGATGGGCGCAGATACGCAGTATTTT	CASIPRGMGADTQYF
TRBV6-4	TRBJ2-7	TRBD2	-	TGTGCCAGCAGTGGAATTGGGACTAGGGTTACCTACGAGCAGTACTTC	CASSGIGTRVTYEQYF
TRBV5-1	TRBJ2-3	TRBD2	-	TGCGCCAGCAGCTTCAGAGCGGGGGTCACAGATACGCAGTATTTT	CASSFRAGVTDTQYF